One sample yielded the 8 T cell receptor beta chains listed below, sequenced in a study of OX40 agonist ivuxolimab in advanced cancers. Assay used: immunoSEQ multiplex PCR; TCRdb lists only in-frame clones, some missing. Seen here are tens of thousands of clones, 82% observed once, and the top ten hold 5.5% to 6%. Source: CD4+ or CD8+ T cells sorted from blood, taken in a trial of the OX40 agonist ivuxolimab. These receptors all stem from an adult with an advanced solid tumor such as melanoma, head and neck, liver or kidney cancer.

J is TRBJ2-1 and V is TRBV9; possibly TRBD1 or TRBD2 for D (7 bases each). This CDR3 has 14 residues. V lost 3 bases and J 10 bases, leaving 17 bases between the germline ends. CDR1 and CDR2 from the germline V gene are SGDLS and YYNGEE. CDR3 nucleotides: TGTGCCAGCAGCGCTGGGGGAGGGGGCAGGGAGCAGTTCTTC. Translating it yields CASSAGGGGREQFF.

CDR3 amino acids: CARGVERYTF. The CDR3 DNA sequence: TGTGCCAGAGGAGTTGAGCGCTACACCTTC. This chain uses TRBV2 with TRBJ1-2, with D uncertain. V lost 9 bases to trimming and J lost 9 bases, with 11 bases between them. CDR1 SNHLY and CDR2 FYNNEI come from the germline V gene. This CDR3 region has 10 residues. Based on the CDR3 plus reference TRBV2 and TRBJ1-2, the full variable domain is EPEVTQTPSHQVTQMGQEVILRCVPISNHLYFYWYRQILGQKVEFLVSFYNNEISEKSEIFDDQFSVERPDGSNFTLKIRSTKLEDSAMYFCARGVERYTFGSGTRLTVV.

The rearrangement links TRBV15 to TRBJ2-7; possible D gene TRBD2, 6 bases. The CDR3 loop spans 15 amino acids. CDR1 is LNHNV and CDR2 is YYDKDF in the germline V gene (reference sequence). The germline V and J ends were trimmed by 2 bases and 5 bases, with 16 bases remaining between them. The CDR3 bases are TGTGCCACCAGCAGAACGTCGGAGGGAGGCAACGAGCAGTACTTC. This encodes CATSRTSEGGNEQYF.

This clone was seen a single time. The V and J genes are TRBV18 and TRBJ1-1, with 8 bases that match TRBD1. V lost 4 bases and J lost 7; bases outside the gene matches: 11. CDR3 length: 15 amino acids. Per germline, CDR1 KGHSH and CDR2 LQKENI. The CDR3 DNA reads as TGTGCCAGCTCACTCCAAAACAGGGGGGGGAATGAAGCTTTCTTT. Encoded protein: CASSLQNRGGNEAFF.

This clone was recorded once. The chain joins TRBV20-1 to TRBJ1-2, with D unclear. Between the trimmed V and J ends, which lost 6 bases and 1 base, there was a span of 6 bases. The germline gives CDR1 DFQATT, CDR2 SNEGSKA (reference sequence). CDR3 size: 11 residues. The CDR3 protein is CSAEHNYGYTF. The CDR3 nucleotides read TGCAGTGCCGAACATAACTATGGCTACACCTTC.

The V and J genes are TRBV2 and TRBJ2-1, with TRBD1 identical over 7 bases. The CDR3 spans 14 residues. Germline CDR1 reads SNHLY; CDR2 reads FYNNEI. The J segment lost 7 bases and the V segment lost 4 bases, leaving 7 bases of the junction unmatched. The DNA of the CDR3 is TGTGCCAGCAGTGTATCAGGGGGTTTAAATGAGCAGTTCTTC. This translates into CASSVSGGLNEQFF.

The gene calls are TRBV28 and TRBJ1-1; no clear D. With 5 bases removed from V and 1 base from J, the gap between germline ends came to 11 bases. The CDR3 covers 14 residues. Germline V gene data show CDR1 as MDHEN and CDR2 as SYDVKM. CDR3 protein: CASSPFVGNTEAFF. CDR3 nucleotide sequence: TGTGCCAGCAGTCCATTCGTCGGGAACACTGAAGCTTTCTTT.

The chain has TRBV27 and TRBJ2-7; D is undetermined. CDR3 size: 15 residues. Germline V lookup: CDR1 MNHEY, CDR2 SMNVEV (reference sequence). V lost 6 bases to trimming and J lost 4 bases, with 19 bases between them. The CDR3 nucleotides are TGTGCCAGCAGAGCCCGGGTCGATTATAGGTACGAGCAGTACTTC. Its protein product is CASRARVDYRYEQYF.